This TCR beta chain was identified during a study of blood T cell repertoires in COVID-19. Looking at the study overall: Samples of COVID-19 (acute and convalescent) were obtained from the United States, Italy and Spain. T cells, B-cell-depleted T cells, or PBMCs supplied cDNA or gDNA.

The J segment lost 5 bases and the V segment lost 6 bases, leaving 4 bases of the junction unmatched. CDR3 length: 13 amino acids. CDR1 and CDR2 (germline): MNHEY, SVGAGI. This clone was found many times. Per the original data handling: Estimated nucleated cell counts came from reference gene primer amplification. Here immunoSEQ multiplex PCR was the method, and the copy in TCRdb shows in-frame clones only, minus some. V and J calls and clone size are given by that table; D and trimming were obtained from the DNA. The sample includes around 300,000 clones, 83% of them seen just once. The source of this sequence is a woman in her 50s who had recovered from COVID-19. Sequenced sample: peripheral blood. The V call is TRBV6-5, the J call TRBJ2-1, with 7 positions matching TRBD2. The CDR3 here is CASRASGDNEQFF. The CDR3 DNA reads TGTGCCAGCAGGGCTAGCGGAGACAATGAGCAGTTCTTC.